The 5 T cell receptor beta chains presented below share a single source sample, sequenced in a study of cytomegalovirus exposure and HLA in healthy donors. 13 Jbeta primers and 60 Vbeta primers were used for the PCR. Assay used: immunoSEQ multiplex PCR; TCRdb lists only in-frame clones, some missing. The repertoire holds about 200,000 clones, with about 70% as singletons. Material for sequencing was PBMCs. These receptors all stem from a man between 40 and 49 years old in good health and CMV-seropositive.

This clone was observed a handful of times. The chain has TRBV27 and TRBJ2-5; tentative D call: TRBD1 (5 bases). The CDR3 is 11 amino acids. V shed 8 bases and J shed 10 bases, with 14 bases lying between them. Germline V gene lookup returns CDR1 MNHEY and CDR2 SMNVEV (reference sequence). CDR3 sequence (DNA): TGTGCCAGCTCAGACAGTTGGAACCAGTACTTC. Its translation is CASSDSWNQYF.

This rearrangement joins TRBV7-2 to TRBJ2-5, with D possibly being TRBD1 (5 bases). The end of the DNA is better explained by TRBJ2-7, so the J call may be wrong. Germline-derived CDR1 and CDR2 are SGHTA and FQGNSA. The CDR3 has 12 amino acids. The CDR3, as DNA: TGTGCCAGCAGCTCGGACACCTACGAGCAGTACTTC. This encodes CASSSDTYEQYF.

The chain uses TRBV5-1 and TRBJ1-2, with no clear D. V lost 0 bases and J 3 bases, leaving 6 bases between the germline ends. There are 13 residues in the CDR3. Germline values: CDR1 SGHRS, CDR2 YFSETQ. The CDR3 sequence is CASSLVTDYGYTF. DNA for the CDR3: TGCGCCAGCAGCTTGGTCACAGACTATGGCTACACCTTC.

Here the CDR3 DNA reads TGTGCCAGCAGTGAACCCGGACTAGCGGGGAGCACAGATACGCAGTATTTT. Translating gives CASSEPGLAGSTDTQYF. This chain links TRBV2 with TRBJ2-3; 12 nucleotides line up with TRBD2. V shed 2 bases and J 0 bases; nucleotides not matched to a gene: 3. CDR3 length equals 17 residues. Germline V CDR1 and CDR2: SNHLY, FYNNEI.

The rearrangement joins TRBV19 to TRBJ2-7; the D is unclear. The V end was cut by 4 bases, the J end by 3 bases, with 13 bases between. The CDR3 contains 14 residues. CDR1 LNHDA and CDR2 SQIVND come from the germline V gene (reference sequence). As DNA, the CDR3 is TGTGCCAGTAGTAAGTTCACTACGGGCTACGAGCAGTACTTC. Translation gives CASSKFTTGYEQYF.